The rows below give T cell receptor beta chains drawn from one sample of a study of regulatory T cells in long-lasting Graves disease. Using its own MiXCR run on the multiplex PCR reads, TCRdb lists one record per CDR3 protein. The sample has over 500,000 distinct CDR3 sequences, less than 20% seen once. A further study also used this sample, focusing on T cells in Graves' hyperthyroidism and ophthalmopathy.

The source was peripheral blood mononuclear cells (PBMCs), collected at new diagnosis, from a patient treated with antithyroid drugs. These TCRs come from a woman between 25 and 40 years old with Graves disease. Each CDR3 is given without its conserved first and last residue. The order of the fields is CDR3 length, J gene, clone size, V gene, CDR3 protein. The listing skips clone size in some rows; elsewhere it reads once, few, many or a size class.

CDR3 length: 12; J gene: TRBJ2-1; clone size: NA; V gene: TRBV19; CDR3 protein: ASSRGDGYNEQF
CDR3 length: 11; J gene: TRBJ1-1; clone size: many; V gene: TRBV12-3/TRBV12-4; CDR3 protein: ASKTMGSTEAF
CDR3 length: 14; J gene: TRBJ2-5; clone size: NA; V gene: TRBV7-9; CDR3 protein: ASSRPAGGPQETQY
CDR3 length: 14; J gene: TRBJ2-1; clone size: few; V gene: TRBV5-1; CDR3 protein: ASSTSLAGGKYEQF
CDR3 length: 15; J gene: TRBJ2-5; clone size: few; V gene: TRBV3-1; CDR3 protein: ASSQDQEPGPQETQY
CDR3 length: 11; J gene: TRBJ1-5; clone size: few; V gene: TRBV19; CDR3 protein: ASQLTGNQPQH
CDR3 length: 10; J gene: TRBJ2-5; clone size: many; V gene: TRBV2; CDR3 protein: ASSVRVETQY
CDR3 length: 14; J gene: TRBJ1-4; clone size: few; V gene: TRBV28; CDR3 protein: ASSLSLGGPNEKLF
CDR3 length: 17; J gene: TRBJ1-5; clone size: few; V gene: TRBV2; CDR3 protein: ASSPRPGQGASDNQPQH
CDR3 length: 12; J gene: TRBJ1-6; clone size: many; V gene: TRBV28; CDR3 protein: ASIMGQGFSPLH
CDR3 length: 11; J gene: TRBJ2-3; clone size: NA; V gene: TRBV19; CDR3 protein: ATPHPREDTQY
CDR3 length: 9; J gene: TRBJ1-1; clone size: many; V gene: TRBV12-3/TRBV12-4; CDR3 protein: ASGRGSEAF
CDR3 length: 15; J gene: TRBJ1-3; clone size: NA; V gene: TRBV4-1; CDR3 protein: ASSRGSQGSTGNTIY
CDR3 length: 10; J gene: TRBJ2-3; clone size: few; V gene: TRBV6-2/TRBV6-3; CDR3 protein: ASSYVADTQY
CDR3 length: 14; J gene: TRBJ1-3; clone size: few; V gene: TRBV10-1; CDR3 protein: ASSDPRDSSGNTIY
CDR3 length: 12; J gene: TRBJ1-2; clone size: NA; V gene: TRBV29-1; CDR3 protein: SVVNVREIYGYT
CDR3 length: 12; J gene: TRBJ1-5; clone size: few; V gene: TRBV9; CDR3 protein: ASSVGGSHQPQH
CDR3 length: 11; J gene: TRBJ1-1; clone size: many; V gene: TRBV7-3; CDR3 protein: ASSTSVGGEAF
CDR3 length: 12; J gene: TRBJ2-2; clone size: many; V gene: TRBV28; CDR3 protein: ASSLPGGSGELF
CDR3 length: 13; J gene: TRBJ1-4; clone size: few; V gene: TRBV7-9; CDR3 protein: ASSLSGAINEKLF
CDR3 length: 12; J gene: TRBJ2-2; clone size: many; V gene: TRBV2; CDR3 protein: ASTEGVITGELF
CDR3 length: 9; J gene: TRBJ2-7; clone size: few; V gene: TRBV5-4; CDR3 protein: ASSSQGEQY
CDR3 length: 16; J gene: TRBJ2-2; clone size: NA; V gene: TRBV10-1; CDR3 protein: ASSEQTGTGVRAGELF